These 17 T cell receptor beta chains came from one sample sequenced in a study of OX40 agonist ivuxolimab in advanced cancers. Clones were read by immunoSEQ multiplex PCR, and TCRdb kept only the in-frame ones, dropping some. In the table there are around 15,000 clones, about 75% of which are singletons. Sequences were derived from CD4+ or CD8+ T cells sorted from blood, sampled in a trial of the OX40 agonist ivuxolimab. These TCRs come from an adult with an advanced solid tumor such as melanoma, head and neck, liver or kidney cancer.

The V and J genes are TRBV6-5 and TRBJ1-2; 9 bases agree with TRBD1. The germline gives CDR1 MNHEY, CDR2 SVGAGI. This CDR3 spans 15 amino acids. After removal of 2 bases from V and 7 bases from J, the junction contained 8 bases not matched to a gene. CDR3 DNA: TGTGCCAGCAGTTACACAAAACAGGGGGCGGGTGGCTACACCTTC. Its protein is CASSYTKQGAGGYTF.

The V gene is TRBV9, the J gene TRBJ2-6; 7 bases map to TRBD1. The V gene end was trimmed by 3 bases and the J gene end by 2 bases; junction bases not matched to a gene: 5. CDR1 and CDR2 from the germline V gene are SGDLS and YYNGEE. This CDR3 comprises 16 residues. The CDR3 sequence is CASSGTGAPGANVLTF. The CDR3 nucleotides are TGTGCCAGCAGCGGAACAGGGGCGCCTGGGGCCAACGTCCTGACTTTC.

In this sample, this clone is medium-sized. The chain joins TRBV11-2 to TRBJ2-5; the D gene could be TRBD1 or TRBD2 (5 bases each). CDR1 SGHAT and CDR2 FQNNGV come from the germline V gene. V dropped 1 base and J dropped 1 base, with 13 bases sitting between them. This CDR3 is 16 amino acids long. The CDR3 loop is CASSLGGTRSQETQYF. CDR3 sequence (DNA): TGTGCCAGCAGCTTAGGAGGGACGAGATCCCAAGAGACCCAGTACTTC.

The chain has TRBV7-2 and TRBJ2-7; TRBD2 agrees at 11 bases. V shed 5 bases and J 3 bases; nucleotides not matched to a gene: 6. The CDR3 length is 15 residues. The germline V gene has CDR1 SGHTA and CDR2 FQGNSA. CDR3 in DNA: TGTGCCAGCAGCGGTGGGACTAGCGGATACTACGAGCAGTACTTC. It translates to CASSGGTSGYYEQYF.

The CDR3 DNA sequence: TGTGCCAGCAGTGACCTGATAGGTAGAGGGACCAATGAGCAGTTCTTC. Its translation: CASSDLIGRGTNEQFF. The chain has TRBV6-1 and TRBJ2-1; D may correspond to TRBD1 or TRBD2 (5 bases each). Trimming pared 3 bases from V and 6 bases from J, leaving 18 bases between. This CDR3 has 16 residues. Germline V gives CDR1 MNHNS, CDR2 SASEGT.

Concerning this clone: A read error likely explains this, since a far larger clone differs by one base. The same CDR3 arises from other DNA sequences in this sample as well. The chain recombines TRBV15 with TRBJ1-5; 7 nucleotides match TRBD1. The CDR3 runs 16 residues. The germline V gene encodes CDR1 LNHNV and CDR2 YYDKDF (reference sequence). Trimming cost V 3 bases and J 7 bases; bases outside gene matches: 12. The DNA for the CDR3 is TGTGCCACCAGCAGCGAGCCCTACAGGGGAGGGCAGCCCCAGCATTTT. Protein sequence: CATSSEPYRGGQPQHF.

The CDR3 sequence is CSARTSREQYF. CDR3 coding DNA: TGCAGTGCTAGGACTAGCCGGGAGCAGTACTTC. The chain recombines TRBV20-1 with TRBJ2-7, with TRBD2 matching 7 bases. This CDR3 contains 11 residues. V lost 3 bases to trimming and J lost 7 bases; unmatched junction nucleotides: 3. Germline CDR1 reads DFQATT; CDR2 reads SNEGSKA (reference sequence).

J is TRBJ1-4 and V is TRBV6-6, with D unclear. V was clipped by 0 bases and J by 8 bases, with 13 bases between them. The CDR3 contains 15 residues. The germline V gene has CDR1 MNHNY and CDR2 SVGAGI (reference sequence). CDR3 in amino acids: CASSYSGQVGEKLFF. The CDR3, as DNA: TGTGCCAGCAGTTACTCGGGCCAGGTGGGCGAAAAACTGTTTTTT.

The rearrangement joins TRBV5-4 to TRBJ2-1, with TRBD1 matching 9 bases. Germline V gene sequence: CDR1 SGHNT, CDR2 YYREEE (reference sequence). The CDR3 is 15 amino acids. The trim removed 4 bases at V and 10 bases at J, leaving 12 bases unmatched. CDR3 region: CASSPDRGFNREQFF. As DNA, the CDR3 is TGTGCCAGCAGCCCGGACAGGGGATTTAATCGGGAGCAGTTCTTC.

The rearrangement links TRBV4-1 to TRBJ2-4; possible D gene TRBD2, 7 bases. The CDR3 has 15 residues. CDR1 and CDR2 (germline): MGHRA, YSYEKL. V was trimmed by 2 bases and J by 7 bases, leaving 15 bases between them. The CDR3 protein is CASSQNSGEGNIQYF. The CDR3 DNA reads as TGCGCCAGCAGCCAAAACTCAGGGGAGGGGAACATTCAGTACTTC.

This clone was seen a handful of times. The gene calls are TRBV10-3 and TRBJ1-5; D uncertain. The CDR3 loop spans 14 amino acids. Germline lookup yields CDR1 ENHRY and CDR2 SYGVKD. V gave up 3 bases and J gave up 4 bases, with 10 bases separating them. The CDR3 protein is CAISEDGKNQPQHF. CDR3 coding DNA: TGTGCCATCAGTGAAGACGGGAAAAATCAGCCCCAGCATTTT.

V and J are TRBV5-4 and TRBJ2-6; D gene unclear. Germline CDR1 reads SGHNT; CDR2 reads YYREEE (reference sequence). This CDR3 comprises 19 residues. V dropped 4 bases and J dropped 0 bases, with 20 bases sitting between them. Here the CDR3 DNA reads TGTGCCAGCAGCCCGTCGAGTGCCAGTATTGCCTCTGGGGCCAACGTCCTGACTTTC. Amino acids: CASSPSSASIASGANVLTF.

The gene calls are TRBV21-1 and TRBJ1-4. TRBV21-1 is flagged as a pseudogene. This CDR3 is built from 21 residues. The CDR3 DNA follows: TGTGCCAGCAGCAAAACCCTCGTCAGCGGGCGGCACAGGGAGCTTTGGGAAAAACTGTTTTTT. The encoded protein is CASSKTLVSGRHRELWEKLFF.

The gene calls are TRBV6-5 and TRBJ2-1, with D maybe TRBD2 (7 bases). This CDR3 contains 13 residues. The V end was cut by 9 bases, the J end by 4 bases, with 13 bases between. Germline lookup yields CDR1 MNHEY and CDR2 SVGAGI. CDR3: CASRGAGYNEQFF. CDR3 nucleotides: TGTGCCAGTCGGGGGGCCGGATACAATGAGCAGTTCTTC.

This clone has more than one count but fewer than ten. V usage is TRBV29-1 and J usage is TRBJ1-2; D not certain. This CDR3 contains 15 residues. V lost 4 bases and J 4 bases, leaving 19 bases between the germline ends. Germline values: CDR1 SQVTM, CDR2 ANQGSEA. CDR3 protein: CSVGEMTGSFYGYTF. The CDR3 nucleotides read TGCAGCGTTGGAGAGATGACCGGATCTTTCTATGGCTACACCTTC.

CDR3 in DNA: TGTGCCAGCAGCCTTAGCGGGGTTGGTGACACGCAGTATTTT. This sequence encodes CASSLSGVGDTQYF. The V call is TRBV14, the J call TRBJ2-3; 8 bases line up with TRBD2. With V trimmed by 4 bases and J by 9 bases, 9 bases remained unmatched. From germline, CDR1 is SGHDN and CDR2 FVKESK. The CDR3 has 14 residues.

The J gene is TRBJ1-1, the V gene TRBV7-9; tentatively, D is TRBD1 (6 bases). Trimming stripped 4 bases from V and 0 bases from J, with 12 bases between. The germline CDR1 and CDR2 sequences are SEHNR and FQNEAQ (reference sequence). This CDR3 region has 15 residues. The CDR3 here is CASSWPGALNTEAFF. CDR3 nucleotides: TGTGCCAGCAGCTGGCCAGGGGCCCTGAACACTGAAGCTTTCTTT.